These T cell receptor beta chains were read from a single sample in a study of blood T cell repertoires in COVID-19. Libraries were prepared by immunoSEQ multiplex PCR; TCRdb keeps only in-frame clonotypes and omits some of them. The sample has about 80,000 clones, 80% seen once. Sequencing input: peripheral blood. These receptor sequences come from a man aged 55 to 70 with active or convalescent COVID-19. Both conserved end residues are part of each CDR3. Fields, in order: clone size, J gene, V gene, D gene, CDR3 DNA, CDR3 protein. The D gene is left open where the match is weak. Clone size appears in some rows only: once, few, many, or a class for an expanded clone.

size: .
J: TRBJ1-1
V: TRBV4-2
D: .
DNA: TGTGCCAGCAGCCAAGTAGGCAGGGCCCCTGAAGCTTTCTTT
CDR3: CASSQVGRAPEAFF

size: .
J: TRBJ2-5
V: TRBV6-5
D: .
DNA: TGTGCCAGCAGTTACTCGAGGCTAGCAGAGACCCAGTACTTC
CDR3: CASSYSRLAETQYF

size: .
J: TRBJ2-3
V: TRBV7-2
D: TRBD2
DNA: TGTGCCAGCAGCTTAGGGGGGGGGAAAACAGATACGCAGTATTTT
CDR3: CASSLGGGKTDTQYF

size: .
J: TRBJ2-6
V: TRBV3-1/TRBV3-2
D: TRBD1
DNA: TGTGCCAGCAGCCCCCGCCGGGACAGTCCTTTCCGCTCTGGGGCCAACGTCCTGACTTTC
CDR3: CASSPRRDSPFRSGANVLTF

size: few
J: TRBJ1-2
V: TRBV4-1
D: .
DNA: TGCGCCAGCAGCCAAGATAGGGACATCAACTATGGCTACACCTTC
CDR3: CASSQDRDINYGYTF

size: .
J: TRBJ1-1
V: TRBV19
D: .
DNA: TGTGCCAGTAGTATTTCGGTGAACACTGAAGCTTTCTTT
CDR3: CASSISVNTEAFF

size: .
J: TRBJ2-1
V: TRBV6-1
D: TRBD1
DNA: TGTGCCAGCAGTGAAGGGACGGTCAGGGGGCGGAATGAGCAGTTCTTC
CDR3: CASSEGTVRGRNEQFF

size: .
J: TRBJ1-5
V: TRBV3-1/TRBV3-2
D: .
DNA: TGTGCCAGCAGCCAAGGCGGAGAGCCCCAGCATTTT
CDR3: CASSQGGEPQHF

size: .
J: TRBJ2-1
V: TRBV20-1
D: .
DNA: TGCAGTGCTAGCCCGAATGAGCAGTTCTTC
CDR3: CSASPNEQFF

size: .
J: TRBJ2-1
V: TRBV29-1
D: .
DNA: TGCAGCGCGAGCAAGGGGTCCTACAATGAGCAGTTCTTC
CDR3: CSASKGSYNEQFF

size: .
J: TRBJ1-2
V: TRBV7-2
D: .
DNA: TGTGCCAGCAGCATAGGAGGTCAGAACTATGGCTACACCTTC
CDR3: CASSIGGQNYGYTF

size: .
J: TRBJ1-3
V: TRBV9
D: .
DNA: TGTGCCAGCAGCGTGGGGGGGATCTCTGGAAACACCATATATTTT
CDR3: CASSVGGISGNTIYF

size: .
J: TRBJ2-5
V: TRBV5-6
D: TRBD2
DNA: TGTGCCAGCAGCTTGGTTGGCGGGGGGGCCCCGGAGTTGCTGGAGACCCAGTACTTC
CDR3: CASSLVGGGAPELLETQYF

size: .
J: TRBJ2-2
V: TRBV29-1
D: .
DNA: TGCAGCGTTGATTTGGGCAGGGACTCCACCGGGGAGCTGTTTTTT
CDR3: CSVDLGRDSTGELFF

size: .
J: TRBJ2-2
V: TRBV9
D: .
DNA: TGTGCCAGCAGCAACGGGGGACTGAACACCGGGGAGCTGTTTTTT
CDR3: CASSNGGLNTGELFF

size: .
J: TRBJ1-1
V: TRBV11-1
D: .
DNA: TGTGCCAGCAGCCCGACAAGGGGGTATCGGACTGAAGCTTTCTTT
CDR3: CASSPTRGYRTEAFF

size: .
J: TRBJ1-3
V: TRBV7-6
D: TRBD1
DNA: TGTGCCAGCAGCTTAGGGCAGGGGGCAGAGCCTGGAAACACCATATATTTT
CDR3: CASSLGQGAEPGNTIYF

size: .
J: TRBJ1-3
V: TRBV7-8
D: .
DNA: TGTGCCAGCAGCTTAGCAAGATGGTCTGGCAGGCGATCTGGAAACACCATATATTTT
CDR3: CASSLARWSGRRSGNTIYF

size: .
J: TRBJ2-7
V: TRBV6-2/TRBV6-3
D: TRBD1
DNA: TGTGCCAGCAGTCCGCGGGACAGGAGATCCATAGAGCAGTACTTC
CDR3: CASSPRDRRSIEQYF

size: .
J: TRBJ1-3
V: TRBV6-5
D: .
DNA: TGTGCCAGCAGTCAGGGTCCCTCTGGAAACACCATATATTTT
CDR3: CASSQGPSGNTIYF

size: .
J: TRBJ1-5
V: TRBV10-3
D: TRBD1
DNA: TGTGCCATCAGCGACGACAGGGCTTATCAGCCCCAGCATTTT
CDR3: CAISDDRAYQPQHF

size: .
J: TRBJ2-2
V: TRBV5-6
D: TRBD2
DNA: TGTGCCAGCAGCATAACTAGCGGGGGGGCCAAGGCGAACACCGGGGAGCTGTTTTTT
CDR3: CASSITSGGAKANTGELFF

size: .
J: TRBJ2-7
V: TRBV5-6
D: .
DNA: TGTGCCAGACCGGGTCACTACGAGCAGTACTTC
CDR3: CARPGHYEQYF

size: .
J: TRBJ2-2
V: TRBV5-1
D: TRBD1
DNA: TGCGCCAGCAGCCTGGGTAGGGCAGGGGGAAACACCGGGGAGCTGTTTTTT
CDR3: CASSLGRAGGNTGELFF

size: .
J: TRBJ1-2
V: TRBV7-2
D: TRBD1
DNA: TGTGCCAGCAGCTTAGTAGGGCAGGGGGCGGTCTATGGCTACACCTTC
CDR3: CASSLVGQGAVYGYTF

size: .
J: TRBJ2-5
V: TRBV3-1/TRBV3-2
D: .
DNA: TGTGCCAGCAGCCAAGCATCCGAGACCCAGTACTTC
CDR3: CASSQASETQYF

size: .
J: TRBJ2-3
V: TRBV6-5
D: .
DNA: TGTGCCAGCAGTTACTCGAAAAACGGAGATACGCAGTATTTT
CDR3: CASSYSKNGDTQYF

size: .
J: TRBJ2-2
V: TRBV7-2
D: .
DNA: TGTGCCAGCAGCTTAGCCCCAGCGATGAACACCGGGGAGCTGTTTTTT
CDR3: CASSLAPAMNTGELFF